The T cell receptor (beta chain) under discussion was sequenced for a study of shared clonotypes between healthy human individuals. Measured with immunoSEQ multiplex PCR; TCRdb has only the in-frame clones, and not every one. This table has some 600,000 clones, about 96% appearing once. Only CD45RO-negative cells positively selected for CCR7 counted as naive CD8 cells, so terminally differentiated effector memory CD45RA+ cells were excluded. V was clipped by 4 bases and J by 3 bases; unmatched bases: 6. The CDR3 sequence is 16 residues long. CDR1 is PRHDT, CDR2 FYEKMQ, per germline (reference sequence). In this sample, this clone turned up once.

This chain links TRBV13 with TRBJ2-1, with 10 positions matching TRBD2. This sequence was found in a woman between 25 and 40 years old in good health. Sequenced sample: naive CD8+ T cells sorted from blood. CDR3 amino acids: CASSWTSGADYNEQFF. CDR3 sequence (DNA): TGTGCCAGCAGCTGGACTAGCGGAGCAGACTACAATGAGCAGTTCTTC.